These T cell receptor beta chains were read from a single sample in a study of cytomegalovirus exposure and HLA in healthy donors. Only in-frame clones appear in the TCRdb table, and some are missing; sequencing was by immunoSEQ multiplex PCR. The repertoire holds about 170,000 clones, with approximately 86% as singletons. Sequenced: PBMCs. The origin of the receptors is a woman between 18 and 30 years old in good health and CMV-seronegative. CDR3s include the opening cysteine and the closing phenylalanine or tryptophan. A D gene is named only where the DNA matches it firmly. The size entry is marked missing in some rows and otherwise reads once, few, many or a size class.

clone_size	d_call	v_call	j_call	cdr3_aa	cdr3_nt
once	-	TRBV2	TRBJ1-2	CASSLGQNLNYGYTF	TGTGCCAGCAGTCTAGGACAGAATTTAAACTATGGCTACACCTTC
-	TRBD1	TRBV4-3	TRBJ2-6	CASSRLTGQGASGANVLTF	TGCGCCAGCAGCCGATTAACGGGACAGGGAGCTTCTGGGGCCAACGTCCTGACTTTC
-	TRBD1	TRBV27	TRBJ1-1	CASRERGDRKAFF	TGTGCCAGTCGTGAGAGGGGGGACAGGAAAGCTTTCTTT
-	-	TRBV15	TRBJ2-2	CATRRVEGDTGELFF	TGTGCCACGCGGAGAGTGGAAGGGGACACCGGGGAGCTGTTTTTT
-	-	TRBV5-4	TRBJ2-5	CASTTRGRETQYF	TGTGCCAGCACCACGAGGGGGAGAGAGACCCAGTACTTC
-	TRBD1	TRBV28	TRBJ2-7	CASSFGTGLYEQYF	TGTGCCAGCAGTTTTGGGACAGGTCTCTACGAGCAGTACTTC
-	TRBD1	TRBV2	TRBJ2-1	CAGTGRNEQFF	TGTGCCGGGACAGGGAGGAATGAGCAGTTCTTC
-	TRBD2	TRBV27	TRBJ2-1	CASSIPGGGTRKFF	TGTGCCAGCTCCATTCCGGGAGGAGGGACTAGAAAGTTCTTC
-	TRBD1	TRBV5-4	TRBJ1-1	CASSFPGTGNTEAFF	TGTGCCAGCAGCTTCCCCGGGACAGGGAACACTGAAGCTTTCTTT
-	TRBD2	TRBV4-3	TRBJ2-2	CASSQAGTGGPIGELFF	TGCGCCAGCAGCCAAGCGGGAACGGGAGGGCCAATCGGGGAGCTGTTTTTT
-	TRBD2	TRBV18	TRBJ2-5	CASSPPWGLAGEETQYF	TGTGCCAGCTCACCACCGTGGGGACTAGCGGGGGAAGAGACCCAGTACTTC
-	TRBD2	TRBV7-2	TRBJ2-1	CASRPSSGSSYNEQFF	TGTGCCAGCAGGCCCTCTAGCGGGAGCTCCTACAATGAGCAGTTCTTC
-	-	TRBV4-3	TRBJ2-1	CASSPSVFNEQFF	TGCGCCAGCAGCCCCTCCGTTTTCAATGAGCAGTTCTTC
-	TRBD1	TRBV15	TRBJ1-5	CATSRDLRQGKGSDQPQHF	TGTGCCACCAGCAGAGATTTACGACAGGGGAAGGGCTCGGATCAGCCCCAGCATTTT
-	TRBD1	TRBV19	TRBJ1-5	CASSMAGGQPQHF	TGTGCCAGTAGTATGGCAGGGGGACAGCCCCAGCATTTT
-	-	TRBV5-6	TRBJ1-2	CASSLGLSPRNLYGYTF	TGTGCCAGCAGTTTAGGACTTTCACCTCGGAATCTATATGGCTACACCTTC
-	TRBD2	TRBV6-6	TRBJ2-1	CASSTPGGGLDNEQFF	TGTGCCAGCTCGACCCCGGGAGGGGGTTTGGACAATGAGCAGTTCTTC
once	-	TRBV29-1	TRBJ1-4	CTIDRGDEKLFF	TGCACCATAGACAGAGGTGACGAAAAACTGTTTTTT
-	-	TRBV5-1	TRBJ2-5	CASSFSYQETQYF	TGCGCCAGCAGCTTTTCGTACCAAGAGACCCAGTACTTC
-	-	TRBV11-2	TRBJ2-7	CASSLDVHYEQYF	TGTGCCAGCAGCTTAGATGTCCACTACGAGCAGTACTTC
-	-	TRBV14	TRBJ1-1	CASSQSGRGSEAFF	TGTGCCAGCAGCCAAAGCGGTCGAGGGTCTGAAGCTTTCTTT
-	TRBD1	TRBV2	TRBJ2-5	CASRPGTGTTETQYF	TGTGCCAGCAGACCTGGGACAGGGACGACCGAGACCCAGTACTTC
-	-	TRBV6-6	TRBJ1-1	CASRVTEGTEAFF	TGTGCCAGCAGGGTGACGGAGGGCACTGAAGCTTTCTTT
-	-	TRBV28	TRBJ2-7	CASTPTGIPYEQYF	TGTGCCAGCACCCCCACAGGTATCCCCTACGAGCAGTACTTC
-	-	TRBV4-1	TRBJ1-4	CASSQGSDDEKLFF	TGCGCCAGCAGCCAAGGTAGCGACGATGAAAAACTGTTTTTT
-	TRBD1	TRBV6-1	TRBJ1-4	CASSLRQGGEKLFF	TGTGCCAGCAGTCTTCGACAGGGCGGAGAAAAACTGTTTTTT
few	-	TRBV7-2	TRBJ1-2	CASPLGDGYTF	TGTGCCAGCCCGCTAGGGGATGGCTACACCTTC
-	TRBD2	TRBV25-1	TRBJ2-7	CASSRGGPPYEQYF	TGTGCCAGCAGTCGGGGGGGGCCTCCCTACGAGCAGTACTTC
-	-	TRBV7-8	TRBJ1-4	CASSLGGRGEKLFF	TGTGCCAGCAGCTTAGGGGGGCGCGGTGAAAAACTGTTTTTT
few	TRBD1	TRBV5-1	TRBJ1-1	CASTLGTGNTEAFF	TGCGCCAGCACCTTAGGGACAGGCAACACTGAAGCTTTCTTT
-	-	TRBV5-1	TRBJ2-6	CASSLDLSGANVLTF	TGCGCCAGCAGCTTGGATCTTTCTGGGGCCAACGTCCTGACTTTC
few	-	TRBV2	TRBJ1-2	CASSESGGPDYGYTF	TGTGCCAGCAGTGAATCCGGGGGGCCCGACTATGGCTACACCTTC
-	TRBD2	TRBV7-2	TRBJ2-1	CASSPWLAGATNEQFF	TGTGCCAGCAGCCCGTGGCTAGCGGGAGCCACTAATGAGCAGTTCTTC
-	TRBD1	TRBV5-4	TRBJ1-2	CASSLDDTGQIYGYTF	TGTGCCAGCAGTTTGGACGACACGGGACAGATCTATGGCTACACCTTC
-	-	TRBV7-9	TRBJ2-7	CASSLGQSEQYF	TGTGCCAGCAGCCTAGGACAGAGCGAGCAGTACTTC
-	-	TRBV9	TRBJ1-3	CASSGTVSSGNTIYF	TGTGCCAGCAGCGGTACAGTCTCCTCTGGAAACACCATATATTTT
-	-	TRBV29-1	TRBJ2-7	CSVEDRGSSYEQYF	TGCAGCGTTGAAGATCGGGGGAGCTCCTACGAGCAGTACTTC
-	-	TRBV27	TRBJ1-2	CASSLSQGGYGYTF	TGTGCCAGCAGTTTATCCCAGGGAGGCTATGGCTACACCTTC
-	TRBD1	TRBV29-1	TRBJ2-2	CSVKDRGNTGELFF	TGCAGCGTTAAGGACAGGGGGAACACCGGGGAGCTGTTTTTT
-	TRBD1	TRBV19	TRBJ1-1	CASTAGGWPFF	TGTGCCAGTACCGCAGGGGGCTGGCCTTTCTTT
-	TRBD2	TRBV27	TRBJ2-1	CASSPSTSGRGEQFF	TGTGCCAGCAGTCCGTCGACTAGCGGGAGAGGGGAGCAGTTCTTC
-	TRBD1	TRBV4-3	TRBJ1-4	CASSQYDRGLEKLFF	TGCGCCAGCAGCCAATACGACAGGGGGCTCGAAAAACTGTTTTTT
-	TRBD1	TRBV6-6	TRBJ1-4	CASSPGTGEKLFF	TGTGCCAGCAGTCCCGGGACAGGGGAAAAACTGTTTTTT
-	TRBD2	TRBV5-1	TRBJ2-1	CASSFGTSGYNEQFF	TGCGCCAGCAGCTTCGGGACTAGCGGGTACAATGAGCAGTTCTTC
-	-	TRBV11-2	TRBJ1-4	CASSLSYREKLFF	TGTGCCAGCAGCTTGAGCTACCGGGAAAAACTGTTTTTT
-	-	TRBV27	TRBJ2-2	CASSVRSGELFF	TGTGCCAGCAGTGTGCGGTCCGGGGAGCTGTTTTTT
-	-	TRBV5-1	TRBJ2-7	CASSLGRGGEQYF	TGCGCCAGCAGCTTGGGAAGAGGGGGCGAGCAGTACTTC
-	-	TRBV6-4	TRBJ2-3	CASSEGMRETDTQYF	TGTGCCAGCAGTGAAGGGATGAGGGAAACAGATACGCAGTATTTT
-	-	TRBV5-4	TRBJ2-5	CASSLRQTETQYF	TGTGCCAGCAGCCTAAGACAGACAGAGACCCAGTACTTC
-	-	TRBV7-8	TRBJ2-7	CASSPLYEQYF	TGTGCCAGCTCCCCCCTCTACGAGCAGTACTTC
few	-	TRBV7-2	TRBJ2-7	CASSPGGPKSYEQYF	TGTGCCAGCAGCCCCGGGGGGCCGAAGTCCTACGAGCAGTACTTC
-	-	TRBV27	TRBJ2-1	CASSLRGFLGEQFF	TGTGCCAGCAGTTTGCGGGGATTTCTCGGTGAGCAGTTCTTC
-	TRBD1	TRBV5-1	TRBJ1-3	CASSGHTGTGGNTIYF	TGCGCCAGCAGCGGACACACCGGGACAGGGGGAAACACCATATATTTT
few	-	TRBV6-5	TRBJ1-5	CATSRDSNQPQHF	TGTGCCACCTCGCGGGACAGCAATCAGCCCCAGCATTTT
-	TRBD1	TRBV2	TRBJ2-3	CASSPGTGNTDTQYF	TGTGCCAGCAGCCCGGGGACAGGTAACACGGATACGCAGTATTTT
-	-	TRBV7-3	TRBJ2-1	CASGKGWSNEQFF	TGTGCCAGCGGCAAAGGCTGGAGCAATGAGCAGTTCTTC
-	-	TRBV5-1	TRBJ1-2	CASSLGADYGYTF	TGCGCCAGCAGCTTGGGGGCAGACTATGGCTACACCTTC
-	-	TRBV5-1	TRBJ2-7	CASSLEGSRGIVHEQYF	TGCGCCAGCAGCTTGGAAGGTAGCAGGGGAATAGTCCACGAGCAGTACTTC
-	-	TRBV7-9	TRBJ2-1	CASSATGSPWQQFF	TGTGCCAGCAGCGCAACAGGGAGCCCTTGGCAGCAGTTCTTC